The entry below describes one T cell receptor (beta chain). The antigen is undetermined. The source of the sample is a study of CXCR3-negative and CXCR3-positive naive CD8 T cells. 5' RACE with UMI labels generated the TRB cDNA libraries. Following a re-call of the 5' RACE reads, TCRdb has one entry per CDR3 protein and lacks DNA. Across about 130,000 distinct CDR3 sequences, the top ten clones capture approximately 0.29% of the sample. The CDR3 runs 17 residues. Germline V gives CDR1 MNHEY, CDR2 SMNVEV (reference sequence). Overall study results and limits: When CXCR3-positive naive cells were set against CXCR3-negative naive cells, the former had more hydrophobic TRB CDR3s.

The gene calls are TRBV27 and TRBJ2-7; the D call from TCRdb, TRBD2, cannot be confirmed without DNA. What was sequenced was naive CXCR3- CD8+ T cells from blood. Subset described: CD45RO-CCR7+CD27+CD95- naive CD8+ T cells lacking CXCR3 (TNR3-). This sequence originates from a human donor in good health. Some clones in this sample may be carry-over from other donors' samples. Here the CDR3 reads CASSLSGPSGSSYEQYF.